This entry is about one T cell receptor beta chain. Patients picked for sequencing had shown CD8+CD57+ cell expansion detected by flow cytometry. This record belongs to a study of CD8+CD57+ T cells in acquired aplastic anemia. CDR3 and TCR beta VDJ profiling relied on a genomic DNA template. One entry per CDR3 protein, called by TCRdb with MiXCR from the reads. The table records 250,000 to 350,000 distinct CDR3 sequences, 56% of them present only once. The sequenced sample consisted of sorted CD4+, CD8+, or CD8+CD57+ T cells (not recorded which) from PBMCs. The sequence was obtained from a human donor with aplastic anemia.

CDR3 bases: TGTGCCATCAGTGAGCTCACAGGGGCATACGACGAGCAGTACTTC. Amino acids: CAISELTGAYDEQYF. This chain connects TRBV10-3 to TRBJ2-7; 7 bases are a match to TRBD1. J gave up 5 bases and V 2 bases, and 9 bases lay outside the gene matches. Germline V gene lookup returns CDR1 ENHRY and CDR2 SYGVKD. There are 15 residues in the CDR3.